This TCR beta chain was found in a study of blood T cell repertoires in COVID-19. The length of the CDR3 is 14 residues. Losses at the gene ends were 1 base for V and 2 bases for J; bases not matched to a gene: 1. CDR1 is LGHDT and CDR2 is YNNKEL in the germline V gene (reference sequence). Repertoires were generated with immunoSEQ multiplex PCR, while TCRdb's copy carries only in-frame clones and drops some. The data hold 150,000 to 200,000 clones, with 85% observed a single time. The sample consisted of peripheral blood. The rearrangement links TRBV3-1 (or the pseudogene TRBV3-2) to TRBJ2-5, with 7 nucleotides matching TRBD2. This clonotype was sampled from a human donor with acute or convalescent COVID-19. The donor label of this sample is uncertain. The CDR3 protein is CASSQGGGQETQYF. CDR3 nucleotides: TGTGCCAGCAGCCAAGGGGGGGGGCAAGAGACCCAGTACTTC.